These 7 T cell receptor beta chains were all obtained from the same sample, sequenced in a study of T-cell reconstitution after alpha-beta-depleted transplantation in children. Unique molecular identifiers were used in preparing the TCRbeta library. TCRdb re-analysed the PCR reads in MiXCR, keeping a single row per CDR3 protein. This table holds about 470,000 distinct CDR3 sequences, 43% found once. The sequencing used PBMCs, collected before TCRalphabeta/CD19-depleted stem cell transplant. These receptors originate from a girl aged 2 to 10 with aplastic anemia, due to receive a stem cell transplant.

The chain employs TRBV20-1 and TRBJ2-2; D may be TRBD2 (7 bases). V was trimmed by 1 base and J by 1 base, leaving 16 bases between them. This CDR3 has 17 amino acids. Germline CDR1 reads DFQATT; CDR2 reads SNEGSKA (reference sequence). CDR3 amino acids: CSARVRGGLRNTGELFF. CDR3 nucleotides: TGCAGTGCTAGAGTTAGGGGGGGTTTGAGGAACACCGGGGAGCTGTTTTTT.

This chain uses TRBV7-9 with TRBJ2-3, with D tentatively TRBD1 (6 bases). V was trimmed by 7 bases and J by 4 bases, leaving 12 bases between them. Germline loops: CDR1 SEHNR, CDR2 FQNEAQ (reference sequence). This CDR3 has 13 amino acids. CDR3 bases: TGTGCCAGCAACCTACAGGGTGCAGATACGCAGTATTTT. Residues: CASNLQGADTQYF.

This chain uses TRBV4-1 with TRBJ2-3; 11 bases line up with TRBD2. In germline, CDR1 is MGHRA, CDR2 YSYEKL. Unmatched junction bases numbered 18, after V lost 3 bases and J lost 4 bases. The CDR3 has 20 residues. The CDR3 region has the DNA TGCGCCAGCAGCCACGGTGGGGGGGCTCCTAGCGGGAGGAGGTCAGATACGCAGTATTTT. This translates into CASSHGGGAPSGRRSDTQYF.

Many counts were recorded for this clonotype. The chain has TRBV5-1 and TRBJ2-7; TRBD1 agrees at 8 bases. Germline values: CDR1 SGHRS, CDR2 YFSETQ. The CDR3 length is 13 residues. The junction had 6 bases not matched to a gene; V was cut back by 7 bases and J by 3 bases. The CDR3 DNA reads as TGCGCCAGCGGACAGGGAGGAGACTACGAGCAGTACTTC. Amino acids: CASGQGGDYEQYF.

The rearrangement uses TRBV7-2 and TRBJ2-2; the D gene is possibly TRBD1 (5 bases). V gave up 1 base and J gave up 4 bases, with 10 bases separating them. The CDR3 contains 15 residues. Germline CDR1 is SGHTA and CDR2 is FQGNSA. The CDR3 protein is CASSLERTITGELFF. The CDR3 DNA is TGTGCCAGCAGCTTAGAAAGGACAATCACCGGGGAGCTGTTTTTT.

By sample share, this clonotype is medium-sized. This rearrangement joins TRBV4-1 to TRBJ2-7; 8 bases are shared with TRBD2. CDR3 length: 15 amino acids. Germline V gene lookup returns CDR1 MGHRA and CDR2 YSYEKL. Trimming at V came to 1 base and at J to 3 bases, leaving 5 bases not matched to a gene. CDR3 region: CASSQGSGSVYEQYF. CDR3 nucleotides: TGCGCCAGCAGCCAAGGAAGCGGGAGTGTCTACGAGCAGTACTTC.

The chain combines TRBV3-1 with TRBJ1-6, with a possible D match to TRBD1 (5 bases). V was pared by 7 bases and J by 8 bases, with 15 bases between. This CDR3 has 14 amino acids. CDR1 and CDR2 (germline): LGHDT, YNNKEL (reference sequence). DNA for the CDR3: TGTGCCAGCACCGGGACCGCTGAGGATTCACCCCTCCACTTT. Protein: CASTGTAEDSPLHF.